One sample yielded the 19 T cell receptor beta chains listed below, sequenced in a study of PD-1 and CTLA-4 blockade in melanoma. Generated by immunoSEQ multiplex PCR, the TCRdb table keeps only in-frame clones and is missing some. There are 15,000 to 20,000 clones in the sample; roughly 73% occur only once, and roughly 15% lies in the top ten. Sequencing used CD8+ T cells from peripheral blood, obtained before anti-PD-1 treatment. The receptors shown here come from a human donor with melanoma.

In DNA, the CDR3 is TGTGCCAGCAGATTCCGGGACAGGGAAAGGGATGGCTACACCTTC. Amino acid sequence: CASRFRDRERDGYTF. This chain connects TRBV5-8 to TRBJ1-2; 9 bases match TRBD1. From germline, CDR1 is SGHTS and CDR2 YDEGEE. The CDR3 sequence is 15 residues long. V dropped 5 bases and J dropped 6; count of bases not matched to a gene: 11.

J is TRBJ2-7 and V is TRBV19; the D call may be TRBD1 or TRBD2 (5 bases each). The V end lost 4 bases, the J end lost 3 bases, and 16 bases lay between the germline ends. This CDR3 comprises 15 residues. Germline V CDR1 and CDR2: LNHDA, SQIVND (reference sequence). CDR3 in DNA: TGTGCCAGTAGTAACCCGGGGCAGGGTTACTACGAGCAGTACTTC. This codes for CASSNPGQGYYEQYF.

The V call is TRBV27, the J call TRBJ2-7, with 12 bases that match TRBD2. J gave up 1 base and V 5 bases, and 3 bases lay outside the gene matches. Germline-derived CDR1 and CDR2 are MNHEY and SMNVEV (reference sequence). The CDR3 has 15 residues. The CDR3 sequence is CASSLTSGRSYEQYF. The CDR3, as DNA: TGTGCCAGCAGTCTCACTAGCGGGAGGTCCTACGAGCAGTACTTC.

V usage is TRBV5-1 and J usage is TRBJ2-2; 7 positions agree with TRBD1. This CDR3 spans 15 amino acids. J was trimmed by 3 bases and V by 4 bases; bases with no gene match: 6. Germline V gives CDR1 SGHRS, CDR2 YFSETQ. CDR3 bases: TGCGCCAGCAGCCCTAGGGACAGTTACACCGGGGAGCTGTTTTTT. It specifies CASSPRDSYTGELFF.

This clone came up a few times. This chain connects TRBV3-1 (or the pseudogene TRBV3-2) to TRBJ2-5; D possibly uses TRBD1 or TRBD2 (6 bases each). The length of the CDR3 is 15 residues. Trimming cost V 4 bases and J 0 bases, with 12 bases left between them. Germline CDR1 is LGHDT and CDR2 is YNNKEL (reference sequence). The CDR3 nucleotides are TGTGCCAGCAGCCCGCGGAGGGGGTACCAAGAGACCCAGTACTTC. It specifies CASSPRRGYQETQYF.

There are a few counts of this clone. The V gene is TRBV10-3, the J gene TRBJ2-3, with 10 nucleotides matching TRBD2. The CDR3 is 15 amino acids. Per the germline V gene, CDR1 is ENHRY and CDR2 is SYGVKD. V gave up 8 bases and J gave up 2 bases; unmatched junction bases: 7. The chain's CDR3 is CAIQPGLASTDTQYF. The CDR3 DNA reads TGTGCCATCCAACCGGGACTAGCGTCCACAGATACGCAGTATTTT.

The chain couples TRBV13 to TRBJ2-7; 9 bases map to TRBD2. This CDR3 is built from 13 residues. Trimming cost V 7 bases and J 3 bases; bases outside gene matches: 4. CDR1 is PRHDT and CDR2 is FYEKMQ in the germline V gene (reference sequence). The CDR3 region is CASMERGVYEQYF. The CDR3 DNA reads as TGTGCCAGCATGGAGCGGGGGGTCTACGAGCAGTACTTC. Full variable domain (outside the CDR3, taken from reference TRBV13 and TRBJ2-7): AAGVIQSPRHLIKEKRETATLKCYPIPRHDTVYWYQQGPGQDPQFLISFYEKMQSDKGSIPDRFSAQQFSDYHSELNMSSLELGDSALYFCASMERGVYEQYFGPGTRLTVT.

The rearrangement links TRBV6-2 or TRBV6-3 to TRBJ2-7; D not resolved. Germline V gene data show CDR1 as MNHEY and CDR2 as SVGEGT. The CDR3 is 13 residues long. Trimming pared 2 bases from V and 7 bases from J, leaving 12 bases between. The CDR3 nucleotides are TGTGCCAGCAGTTACGGGCAGTCAAGGGAGCAGTACTTC. It codes for CASSYGQSREQYF.

The chain is built from TRBV19 and TRBJ2-1; D perhaps matches TRBD2 (5 bases). The CDR3 runs 15 residues. V was trimmed by 6 bases and J by 0 bases, leaving 12 bases between them. From germline, CDR1 is LNHDA and CDR2 SQIVND (reference sequence). CDR3: CASRASSSSYNEQFF. CDR3 DNA: TGTGCCAGTAGGGCTAGCTCTAGCTCCTACAATGAGCAGTTCTTC.

The chain recombines TRBV4-1 with TRBJ1-2, with a possible D match to TRBD1 (5 bases). This CDR3 is built from 15 residues. V dropped 0 bases and J dropped 0 bases, with 8 bases sitting between them. Germline CDR1 is MGHRA and CDR2 is YSYEKL. CDR3 DNA: TGCGCCAGCAGCCAAGAGGGGGAACCTAACTATGGCTACACCTTC. Translation: CASSQEGEPNYGYTF.

The gene calls are TRBV5-1 and TRBJ2-7, with 8 bases aligning to TRBD1. With 5 bases clipped from V and 3 bases from J, the junction kept 10 bases outside the gene matches. This CDR3 is built from 15 residues. Germline CDR1 and CDR2: SGHRS and YFSETQ. The CDR3 nucleotides are TGCGCCAGCAGACCGTTCCAGGGGGCTGGCTACGAGCAGTACTTC. This gives the protein CASRPFQGAGYEQYF.

J is TRBJ1-1 and V is TRBV14, with D possibly matching TRBD1 (5 bases). Trimming stripped 0 bases from V and 3 bases from J, with 14 bases between. This CDR3 is built from 16 residues. CDR1 SGHDN and CDR2 FVKESK come from the germline V gene. For the CDR3, the DNA is TGTGCCAGCAGCCAAGATAGCAGGGCTTGGTACACTGAAGCTTTCTTT. It translates to CASSQDSRAWYTEAFF.

This clone was picked up one time. The chain employs TRBV12-3 or TRBV12-4 and TRBJ2-2; D is unclear. The CDR3 is made up of 12 amino acids. V lost 3 bases, J lost 3 bases, and 2 bases lay in between. CDR3 nucleotides: TGTGCCAGCAGTTTTCACACCGGGGAGCTGTTTTTT. Its protein is CASSFHTGELFF.

This rearrangement joins TRBV30 to TRBJ2-3; D gene unclear. The CDR3 runs 14 residues. The V and J ends lost 2 bases and 4 bases respectively, with 13 bases between them. Germline loops: CDR1 GTSNPN, CDR2 SVGIG (reference sequence). CDR3 loop: CAWSSRVVADTQYF. CDR3 coding DNA: TGTGCCTGGAGTAGTCGGGTGGTAGCAGATACGCAGTATTTT.

The chain carries TRBV3-1 (or the pseudogene TRBV3-2) and TRBJ1-4, with TRBD1 matching 11 bases. J lost 0 bases, V lost 1 base, and 7 bases had no gene match. The CDR3 is made up of 19 amino acids. Germline lookup yields CDR1 LGHDT and CDR2 YNNKEL (reference sequence). CDR3 nucleotides: TGTGCCAGCAGCCAAGTGGACAGGGGGCACCCCACAACTAATGAAAAACTGTTTTTT. This codes for CASSQVDRGHPTTNEKLFF.

The V gene is TRBV12-5, the J gene TRBJ1-4; unclear D gene. The CDR3 length is 15 residues. V gave up 0 bases and J gave up 4 bases, with 9 bases separating them. Germline-derived CDR1 and CDR2 are LGHNT and FRNRAP. CDR3 region: CASGLVLSNNEKLFF. Here the CDR3 DNA reads TGTGCTAGTGGTTTGGTGCTCAGCAATAATGAAAAACTGTTTTTT.

The count of this clone is one. This chain connects TRBV12-3 or TRBV12-4 to TRBJ1-1; D is perhaps TRBD1 (5 bases). V lost 5 bases and J lost 1, with 8 bases in between. This CDR3 spans 13 amino acids. CDR3 nucleotide sequence: TGTGCCAGCAGTGCCACAGGGAACACTGAAGCTTTCTTT. Protein product: CASSATGNTEAFF.

The genes are TRBV5-6 and TRBJ1-5; 8 bases align to TRBD1. Germline trimming cut 2 bases from V and 3 bases from J; bases unmatched to any gene: 4. Germline V CDR1 and CDR2: SGHDT, YYEEEE. CDR3 length: 15 residues. CDR3 residues: CASSFDRGPNQPQHF. CDR3 coding DNA: TGTGCCAGCAGCTTTGACAGGGGCCCCAATCAGCCCCAGCATTTT.

The V call is TRBV13, the J call TRBJ2-3, with 8 bases aligning to TRBD2. V lost 5 bases and J lost 4; bases outside the gene matches: 11. The CDR3 loop spans 16 amino acids. CDR1 and CDR2 (germline): PRHDT, FYEKMQ (reference sequence). The CDR3 nucleotides read TGTGCCAGCAGCGCCGGGGGAGCGGGGGTGTCAGATACGCAGTATTTT. This codes for CASSAGGAGVSDTQYF.